The subject of this entry is one TCR beta chain. Its target is not known. The protocol was immunoSEQ multiplex PCR, while the TCRdb copy is restricted to in-frame clones and leaves out a portion. The sample has about 49,000 clones; around nine tenths are singletons. Chemo-refractory metastatic non-small-cell lung cancer patients were treated with focal radiation plus CTLA-4 blockade with ipilimumab. This record comes from a study of radiotherapy plus CTLA-4 blockade in lung cancer. Points from the study as a whole: Reportedly, early blood T cell clone dynamics best predicted response, with interferon-beta.

Germline V CDR1 and CDR2: KGHSH, LQKENI. V lost 6 bases, J lost 0 bases, and 23 bases lay in between. This CDR3 is 19 amino acids long. The receptor was isolated from a human donor with non-small cell lung cancer whose response to radiotherapy plus ipilimumab could not be evaluated. This chain joins TRBV18 and TRBJ2-2, with a tentative D call TRBD2 (6 bases). The material sequenced was peripheral blood, taken from a patient treated with radiotherapy plus ipilimumab. The CDR3: CASSPWGSGSLSNTGELFF. DNA for the CDR3: TGTGCCAGCTCCCCGTGGGGTAGCGGCAGCCTCTCGAACACCGGGGAGCTGTTTTTT.